Shown below are 22 T cell receptor beta chains from a single sample sequenced in a study of regulatory T cells in long-lasting Graves disease. Researchers made TCR beta libraries by using iRepertoire HTBI primers and running Arm-PCR on CDR3 regions. TCRdb ran MiXCR on the multiplex PCR reads and lists one entry per CDR3 protein. The repertoire has roughly 520,000 distinct CDR3 sequences, approximately 12% of them found once; the top ten carry roughly 8.9%. Time point specified: newly diagnosed GD, antithyroid drugs for less than 3 months. RNA from PBMCs was the source of the TCR library. The same data also contributed to another study, on T cells in Graves' hyperthyroidism and ophthalmopathy.

Here the sequenced sample was peripheral blood mononuclear cells (PBMCs), taken at new diagnosis, from a patient treated with antithyroid drugs. The receptors shown here come from a woman in her thirties with Graves disease.

The chain couples TRBV9 to TRBJ2-1; 10 positions agree with TRBD2. V lost 0 bases, J lost 7 bases, and 16 bases stayed unmatched. This CDR3 region has 19 residues. Germline V gene sequence: CDR1 SGDLS, CDR2 YYNGEE. The CDR3 coding sequence is TGTGCCAGCAGCGTAGGGGCTAGCGGGAGTGGCAAACTGAGGAATGAGCAGTTCTTC. This gives the protein CASSVGASGSGKLRNEQFF.

This chain connects TRBV25-1 to TRBJ1-5; a weak D match, TRBD1 (6 bases). V was pared by 2 bases and J by 5 bases, with 7 bases between. This CDR3 comprises 13 residues. CDR1 is MGHDK, CDR2 SYGVNS, per germline. CDR3 bases: TGTGCCAGCAGTGAAACAGGGCATCAGCCCCAGCATTTT. Protein: CASSETGHQPQHF.

In its sample, this clonotype was seen many times. The chain has TRBV6-9 and TRBJ1-4, with D perhaps TRBD1 (5 bases). The CDR3 runs 15 residues. The V end was cut by 3 bases, the J end by 6 bases, with 14 bases between. The germline V gene has CDR1 MNHGY and CDR2 SVAAGI. CDR3 sequence (DNA): TGTGCCAGCAGTTACTCCGGGACCGGTCATGAAAAACTGTTTTTT. Residues: CASSYSGTGHEKLFF.

The V and J genes are TRBV4-1 and TRBJ1-2; 10 positions match TRBD1. V was pared by 0 bases and J by 6 bases, with 7 bases of the junction left unmatched. CDR1 is MGHRA, CDR2 YSYEKL, per germline. There are 16 residues in the CDR3. Here the CDR3 reads CASSQDSQGQGNGYTF. The CDR3 bases are TGCGCCAGCAGCCAAGATTCACAGGGACAGGGGAATGGCTACACCTTC.

The table lists this clonotype with many counts. The chain recombines TRBV7-8 with TRBJ2-7; TRBD1 matches at 7 bases. The V segment lost 1 base and the J segment 0 bases; nucleotides outside the gene matches: 3. The CDR3 is made up of 15 amino acids. Germline V gene sequence: CDR1 SGHVS, CDR2 FQNEAQ. This CDR3 reads CASSLEQGSSYEQYF. Here the CDR3 DNA reads TGTGCCAGCAGCTTAGAACAGGGGAGCTCCTACGAGCAGTACTTC.

This clonotype was observed a handful of times. This chain uses TRBV10-1 with TRBJ2-2; 12 nucleotides align to TRBD2. The J segment lost 5 bases and the V segment lost 10 bases, leaving 11 bases of the junction unmatched. Germline loops: CDR1 WNHNN, CDR2 SYGVQD (reference sequence). The CDR3 spans 16 residues. This CDR3 reads CAILLTGTSGTGELFF. The DNA of the CDR3 is TGCGCCATCCTCCTCACCGGGACTAGCGGGACCGGGGAGCTGTTTTTT.

The chain employs TRBV5-1 and TRBJ2-5; no reliable D call. The V end lost 0 bases, the J end lost 0 bases, and 12 bases lay between the germline ends. Looked up from germline, CDR1 is SGHRS and CDR2 is YFSETQ. The CDR3 is made up of 16 amino acids. CDR3: CASSLVEFRHQETQYF. CDR3 DNA: TGCGCCAGCAGCTTGGTAGAGTTCAGGCACCAAGAGACCCAGTACTTC.

The table lists this clonotype with many counts. The J gene is TRBJ1-3, the V gene TRBV30; D unresolved. Trimming shortened V by 3 bases and J by 0 bases, and 6 bases separated the two germline ends. Germline V lookup: CDR1 GTSNPN, CDR2 SVGIG (reference sequence). The CDR3 loop spans 13 amino acids. The DNA of the CDR3 is TGTGCCTGGAGCCGCCTCTCTGGAAACACCATATATTTT. Protein sequence: CAWSRLSGNTIYF.

There are many counts of this clonotype. The J gene is TRBJ1-1, the V gene TRBV29-1; no reliable D call. The CDR3 extends over 13 amino acids. Germline V gene data show CDR1 as SQVTM and CDR2 as ANQGSEA. The ends were cut back, 0 bases at V and 3 bases at J, with 8 bases in the middle. CDR3 in DNA: TGCAGCGTTGAAGATGTTGGACACACTGAAGCTTTCTTT. Encoded protein: CSVEDVGHTEAFF.

In this sample, this clonotype turned up many times. The chain is built from TRBV20-1 and TRBJ2-7; unclear D gene. Germline CDR1 DFQATT, CDR2 SNEGSKA (reference sequence). CDR3 length: 13 residues. V was cut by 2 bases and J by 5 bases, with 13 bases left in between. CDR3 DNA: TGCAGTGCTAGATCGGTTCAGACCAACGAGCAGTACTTC. This encodes CSARSVQTNEQYF.

This clonotype was counted a few times. This chain joins TRBV20-1 and TRBJ2-3; 10 bases match TRBD2. The CDR3 is 13 amino acids. Germline trimming cut 4 bases from V and 4 bases from J; bases unmatched to any gene: 2. CDR1 is DFQATT and CDR2 is SNEGSKA in the germline V gene (reference sequence). CDR3 DNA sequence: TGCAGTGCTAAAAGCGGGAGGGCAGATACGCAGTATTTT. It yields the protein CSAKSGRADTQYF.

CDR3 in DNA: TGTGCCAGCGCAAATACGGGGACTGGTCAGCCCCAGCATTTT. As protein: CASANTGTGQPQHF. This chain uses TRBV6-1 with TRBJ1-5; tentative D call: TRBD1 (5 bases). This CDR3 comprises 14 residues. The V gene's germline CDR1 is MNHNS and CDR2 SASEGT. V dropped 8 bases and J dropped 6 bases, with 17 bases sitting between them.

In its sample, this clonotype was seen many times. The chain joins TRBV7-8 to TRBJ1-5; D gene uncertain. CDR1 and CDR2 from the germline V gene are SGHVS and FQNEAQ. The CDR3 has 16 residues. Trimming left V 2 bases short and J 6 bases short, with 17 bases between. CDR3 nucleotides: TGTGCCAGCAGCTTATCCCCCTGGGCCGGAAGTCAGCCCCAGCATTTT. Translating it yields CASSLSPWAGSQPQHF.

This clonotype showed up many times. The chain joins TRBV3-1 to TRBJ2-5, with 10 bases matching TRBD2. CDR1 is LGHDT, CDR2 YNNKEL, per germline (reference sequence). The CDR3 spans 18 residues. V dropped 0 bases and J dropped 5; count of bases not matched to a gene: 12. CDR3 DNA: TGTGCCAGCAGCCAAGAGGGCTGGGCTAGCGGGAGCCGTGAGACCCAGTACTTC. This encodes CASSQEGWASGSRETQYF.

This clonotype was detected many times. The chain links TRBV28 to TRBJ1-3; no clear D gene. Germline V lookup: CDR1 MDHEN, CDR2 SYDVKM. Trimming left V 7 bases short and J 0 bases short, with 25 bases between. The CDR3 is 19 residues long. Here the CDR3 DNA reads TGTGCCAGCAAGCAGTTGGTTAAAATGGACCGGAACTCTGGAAACACCATATATTTT. Translating gives CASKQLVKMDRNSGNTIYF.

This clonotype was counted at least ten times. This chain joins TRBV19 and TRBJ2-3, with 9 bases matching TRBD2. The CDR3 totals 15 residues. Germline loops: CDR1 LNHDA, CDR2 SQIVND (reference sequence). The V gene end was trimmed by 6 bases and the J gene end by 4 bases; junction bases not matched to a gene: 8. In DNA, the CDR3 is TGTGCCAGTAGCAGACTAGCGGTGGAGGCAGATACGCAGTATTTT. It specifies CASSRLAVEADTQYF.

This clonotype was found a few times. J is TRBJ2-7 and V is TRBV27; D is unresolved. Germline values: CDR1 MNHEY, CDR2 SMNVEV (reference sequence). This CDR3 has 12 amino acids. Trimming shortened V by 5 bases and J by 6 bases, and 11 bases separated the two germline ends. CDR3 in DNA: TGTGCCAGCAGTGACCCCCTAGGCGAGCAGTACTTC. Translating gives CASSDPLGEQYF.

This clonotype was observed a few times. The rearrangement links TRBV19 to TRBJ1-1; tentative D call: TRBD1 (6 bases). V was pared by 7 bases and J by 7 bases, with 19 bases between. From germline, CDR1 is LNHDA and CDR2 SQIVND (reference sequence). The CDR3 spans 14 residues. DNA of the CDR3: TGTGCCAGTACCCTGGGGGGCAGTAACCTTGAAGCTTTCTTT. As protein: CASTLGGSNLEAFF. The whole variable domain, remainder taken from reference TRBV19 and TRBJ1-1, is DGGITQSPKYLFRKEGQNVTLSCEQNLNHDAMYWYRQDPGQGLRLIYYSQIVNDFQKGDIAEGYSVSREKKESFPLTVTSAQKNPTAFYLCASTLGGSNLEAFFGQGTRLTVV.

This clonotype was observed many times. The chain joins TRBV7-8 to TRBJ2-1; possible D gene TRBD1, 5 bases. Per the germline V gene, CDR1 is SGHVS and CDR2 is FQNEAQ. Trimming shortened V by 3 bases and J by 8 bases, and 14 bases separated the two germline ends. This CDR3 comprises 14 residues. As DNA, the CDR3 is TGTGCCAGCAGCTTGATCCAGGGAATCGATGAGCAGTTCTTC. Protein product: CASSLIQGIDEQFF.

This clonotype was observed a few times. This chain connects TRBV6-2 or TRBV6-3 to TRBJ2-7, with D perhaps matching TRBD2 (6 bases). CDR1 MNHEY and CDR2 SVGEGT come from the germline V gene. V was clipped by 4 bases and J by 0 bases, with 10 bases between them. The CDR3 length is 14 residues. Written as DNA, the CDR3 is TGTGCCAGCAGTTGGGGGGTTTTCTCCTACGAGCAGTACTTC. Protein sequence: CASSWGVFSYEQYF.

This clonotype has a count of ten or more. The chain carries TRBV7-9 and TRBJ2-7, with 11 bases that match TRBD1. The trim removed 4 bases at V and 4 bases at J, leaving 3 bases unmatched. The CDR3 is made up of 14 amino acids. Germline assignment: CDR1 SEHNR and CDR2 FQNEAQ (reference sequence). The CDR3 nucleotides are TGTGCCAGCAGCTACAGGGACAGGGGGTACGAGCAGTACTTC. This translates into CASSYRDRGYEQYF.

Remarks on this clonotype: Since a much larger clone is just one base distant, this may be a read error. This rearrangement joins TRBV7-2 to TRBJ2-1; D is ambiguous. The CDR3 runs to 13 residues. V lost 5 bases to trimming and J lost 7 bases, with 12 bases between them. CDR1 is SGHTA and CDR2 is FQGNSA in the germline V gene. DNA for the CDR3: TGTGCCAGCAGCCCTCAGTATGGGAATGAGCAGTTCTTC. Encoded protein: CASSPQYGNEQFF.